Listed here are 20 T cell receptor beta chains from one sample, sequenced in a study of T cell responses to AZD1222 COVID-19 vaccine. TCRdb keeps only in-frame clones here, not all; method: immunoSEQ multiplex PCR. This table holds 200,000 to 250,000 clones, approximately 94% found once. This sample comprised peripheral blood, obtained 28 days after the second dose of the MenACWY control vaccine. The receptors derive from an adult who received the MenACWY meningococcal vaccine as a control.

CDR3 sequence: CASSQAGPTSEAFF. CDR3 DNA: TGTGCCAGCAGCCAAGCGGGACCCACTTCTGAAGCTTTCTTT. V gene TRBV3-1 (or the pseudogene TRBV3-2) combines with J gene TRBJ1-1; TRBD1 might be the D (5 bases). There are 14 residues in the CDR3. Germline V gene data show CDR1 as LGHDT and CDR2 as YNNKEL (reference sequence). Between the trimmed V and J ends, which lost 1 base and 6 bases, there was a span of 12 bases.

V gene TRBV9 combines with J gene TRBJ2-2; a weak D match, TRBD2 (7 bases). The CDR3 contains 15 residues. V was trimmed by 0 bases and J by 5 bases, leaving 11 bases between them. CDR1 is SGDLS and CDR2 is YYNGEE in the germline V gene. As DNA, the CDR3 is TGTGCCAGCAGCGTAGAAGGGGGGGCGACCGGGGAGCTGTTTTTT. Translated, it gives CASSVEGGATGELFF.

V gene TRBV6-5 combines with J gene TRBJ1-5; no definite D call. Trimming took off 6 bases at V and 3 bases at J, with 6 bases between the two ends. Germline values: CDR1 MNHEY, CDR2 SVGAGI. The CDR3 runs to 12 residues. CDR3 DNA sequence: TGTGCCAGCAGAGGGCCCAATCAGCCCCAGCATTTT. Protein product: CASRGPNQPQHF.

The chain carries TRBV6-5 and TRBJ1-5, with 7 bases matching TRBD1. The V and J ends lost 6 bases and 3 bases, in that order; junction bases with no gene match: 2. The CDR3 length is 13 residues. Germline-derived CDR1 and CDR2 are MNHEY and SVGAGI. The CDR3 region is CASRQGPNQPQHF. The CDR3, as DNA: TGTGCCAGCAGACAGGGGCCCAATCAGCCCCAGCATTTT.

The chain recombines TRBV3-1 (or the pseudogene TRBV3-2) with TRBJ1-6; D uncertain. Germline loops: CDR1 LGHDT, CDR2 YNNKEL (reference sequence). Trimming removed 5 bases from V and 7 bases from J, with 12 bases in between. The CDR3 runs to 14 residues. CDR3 protein: CASSDPGENSPLHF. The CDR3 coding sequence is TGTGCCAGCAGCGACCCCGGGGAAAATTCACCCCTCCACTTT.

The V gene is TRBV28, the J gene TRBJ1-5; D is possibly TRBD1 (6 bases). The CDR3 contains 16 residues. Trimming stripped 2 bases from V and 3 bases from J, with 14 bases between. Germline CDR1 is MDHEN and CDR2 is SYDVKM. Written as DNA, the CDR3 is TGTGCCAGCAGTTTAGCCTGGAGGGGGGCCAATCAGCCCCAGCATTTT. It is translated as CASSLAWRGANQPQHF.

The CDR3 region is CASSQVAGAGTEAFF. CDR3 DNA: TGTGCCAGCAGCCAAGTAGCTGGGGCAGGCACTGAAGCTTTCTTT. The chain joins TRBV14 to TRBJ1-1; maybe TRBD1 (5 bases). The V gene's germline CDR1 is SGHDN and CDR2 FVKESK. V was clipped by 1 base and J by 4 bases, with 13 bases between them. This CDR3 has 15 residues.

V gene TRBV19 combines with J gene TRBJ2-7; D not certain. The CDR3 loop spans 9 amino acids. V was shortened by 9 bases and J by 4 bases, with 4 bases between the two germline ends. The V gene's germline CDR1 is LNHDA and CDR2 SQIVND (reference sequence). The CDR3 nucleotides read TGTGCCAGGGTGTACGAGCAGTACTTC. Residues: CARVYEQYF.

J is TRBJ2-5 and V is TRBV19, with a possible D match to TRBD2 (6 bases). This CDR3 has 14 amino acids. CDR1 and CDR2 from the germline V gene are LNHDA and SQIVND (reference sequence). V dropped 4 bases and J dropped 1 base, with 10 bases sitting between them. The CDR3 coding sequence is TGTGCCAGTAGTACGGGGACTTTCCAAGAGACCCAGTACTTC. This encodes CASSTGTFQETQYF.

This chain connects TRBV7-9 to TRBJ1-4; D is unclear. The length of the CDR3 is 15 residues. Germline V gives CDR1 SEHNR, CDR2 FQNEAQ (reference sequence). With 2 bases removed from V and 6 bases from J, the gap between germline ends came to 13 bases. The CDR3 loop is CASSLSAGRDEKLFF. CDR3 DNA: TGTGCCAGCAGCTTATCGGCAGGTAGAGATGAAAAACTGTTTTTT. The complete variable domain, with remaining parts taken from reference TRBV7-9 and TRBJ1-4, reads DTGVSQNPRHKITKRGQNVTFRCDPISEHNRLYWYRQTLGQGPEFLTYFQNEAQLEKSRLLSDRFSAERPKGSFSTLEIQRTEQGDSAMYLCASSLSAGRDEKLFFGSGTQLSVL.

This clone was found a few times. The J gene is TRBJ1-5, the V gene TRBV18; maybe TRBD1 (6 bases). The germline CDR1 and CDR2 sequences are KGHSH and LQKENI. Trimming cost V 4 bases and J 2 bases, with 12 bases left between them. This CDR3 comprises 15 residues. The CDR3 DNA follows: TGTGCCAGCTCACGTGACAGGCAGGGCAATCAGCCCCAGCATTTT. It is translated as CASSRDRQGNQPQHF.

Concerning this clone: Different DNA sequences within this sample yield the same CDR3. The rearrangement joins TRBV18 to TRBJ2-3; D gene ambiguous. Trimming cost V 0 bases and J 6 bases, with 7 bases left between them. This CDR3 contains 13 residues. CDR1 is KGHSH and CDR2 is LQKENI in the germline V gene. This CDR3 is CASSPPSTDTQYF. DNA for the CDR3: TGTGCCAGCTCACCACCCTCTACGGATACGCAGTATTTT.

This chain links TRBV5-4 with TRBJ1-2, with unresolved D. V was pared by 0 bases and J by 0 bases, with 3 bases between. The length of the CDR3 is 13 residues. Germline V CDR1 and CDR2: SGHNT, YYREEE (reference sequence). CDR3 sequence reads: CASSLDANYGYTF. The CDR3 DNA is TGTGCCAGCAGCTTGGATGCTAACTATGGCTACACCTTC.

This clone was observed a handful of times. In nucleotides, the CDR3 is TGTGCCAGCAGTTTGGGTAGGGTGGGGCGGCTCCGGGGCTCTGAAGCTTTCTTT. It yields the protein CASSLGRVGRLRGSEAFF. V usage is TRBV27 and J usage is TRBJ1-1, with a tentative D call TRBD1 (5 bases). V lost 3 bases and J lost 6, with 26 bases in between. CDR1 and CDR2 (germline): MNHEY, SMNVEV (reference sequence). This CDR3 region has 18 residues.

The chain is built from TRBV7-8 and TRBJ1-1, with a tentative D call TRBD1 (6 bases). This CDR3 comprises 16 residues. Germline CDR1 SGHVS, CDR2 FQNEAQ. The ends were cut back, 5 bases at V and 1 base at J, with 17 bases in the middle. The CDR3 sequence is CASSPELGHRNTEAFF. CDR3 bases: TGTGCCAGCAGCCCGGAACTGGGACACAGGAACACTGAAGCTTTCTTT.

V usage is TRBV4-1 and J usage is TRBJ1-2; D is undetermined. From germline, CDR1 is MGHRA and CDR2 YSYEKL. The V end was cut by 0 bases, the J end by 5 bases, with 10 bases between. CDR3 length: 14 residues. CDR3 nucleotide sequence: TGCGCCAGCAGCCAAGAGGATGGACTTTATGGCTACACCTTC. Translation: CASSQEDGLYGYTF.

This rearrangement joins TRBV18 to TRBJ1-1, with D uncertain. The CDR3 spans 13 residues. CDR1 and CDR2 (germline): KGHSH, LQKENI. The V end was cut by 8 bases, the J end by 3 bases, with 13 bases between. This CDR3 reads CASLSGGDTEAFF. CDR3 coding DNA: TGTGCCAGCCTCTCAGGAGGCGACACTGAAGCTTTCTTT.

With respect to this clone: Other DNA sequences within the sample encode an identical CDR3. The rearrangement joins TRBV28 to TRBJ2-7; D gene uncertain. The V end was cut by 2 bases, the J end by 0 bases, with 5 bases between. The CDR3 totals 13 residues. Germline V CDR1 and CDR2: MDHEN, SYDVKM. The CDR3 reads CASSLGSSYEQYF. DNA of the CDR3: TGTGCCAGCAGTTTAGGAAGCTCCTACGAGCAGTACTTC.

This clone was counted a single time. This chain connects TRBV27 to TRBJ2-2, with D possibly being TRBD2 (5 bases). Germline V lookup: CDR1 MNHEY, CDR2 SMNVEV (reference sequence). V was clipped by 2 bases and J by 3 bases, with 10 bases between them. The CDR3 is 15 amino acids. The CDR3 DNA sequence: TGTGCCAGCAGTTTAGCGGGCGGATACACCGGGGAGCTGTTTTTT. Encoded protein: CASSLAGGYTGELFF.

The V and J genes are TRBV9 and TRBJ2-3; TRBD2 matches 7 bases. Germline CDR1 and CDR2: SGDLS and YYNGEE. The CDR3 runs 15 residues. V was pared by 0 bases and J by 4 bases, with 5 bases of the junction left unmatched. In DNA form, the CDR3 reads TGTGCCAGCAGCGTAGGCGGGAGTGGATCAGATACGCAGTATTTT. As protein: CASSVGGSGSDTQYF.